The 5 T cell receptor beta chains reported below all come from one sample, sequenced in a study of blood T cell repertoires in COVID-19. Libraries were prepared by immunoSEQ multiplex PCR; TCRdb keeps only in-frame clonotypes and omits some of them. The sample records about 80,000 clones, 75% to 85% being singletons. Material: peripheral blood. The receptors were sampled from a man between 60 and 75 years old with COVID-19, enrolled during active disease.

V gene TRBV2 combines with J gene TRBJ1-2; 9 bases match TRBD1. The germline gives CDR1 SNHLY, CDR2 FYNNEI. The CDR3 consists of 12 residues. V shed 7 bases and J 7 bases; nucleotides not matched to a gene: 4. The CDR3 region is CASKQGAVGYTF. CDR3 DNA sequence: TGTGCCAGCAAACAGGGGGCAGTTGGCTACACCTTC.

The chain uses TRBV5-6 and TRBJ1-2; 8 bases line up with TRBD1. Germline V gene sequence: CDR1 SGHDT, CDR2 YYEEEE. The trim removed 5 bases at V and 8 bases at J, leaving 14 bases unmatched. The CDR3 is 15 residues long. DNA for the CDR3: TGTGCCAGCAGACCCGACCCAGGGGGCGCGTCAGGCTACACCTTC. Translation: CASRPDPGGASGYTF.

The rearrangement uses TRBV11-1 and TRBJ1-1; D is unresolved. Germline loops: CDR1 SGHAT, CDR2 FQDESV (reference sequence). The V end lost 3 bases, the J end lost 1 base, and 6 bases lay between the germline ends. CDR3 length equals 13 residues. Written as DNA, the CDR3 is TGTGCCAGCAGCTTCCGGGAGAACACTGAAGCTTTCTTT. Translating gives CASSFRENTEAFF. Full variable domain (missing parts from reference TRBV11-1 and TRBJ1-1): EAEVAQSPRYKITEKSQAVAFWCDPISGHATLYWYRQILGQGPELLVQFQDESVVDDSQLPKDRFSAERLKGVDSTLKIQPAELGDSAMYLCASSFRENTEAFFGQGTRLTVV.

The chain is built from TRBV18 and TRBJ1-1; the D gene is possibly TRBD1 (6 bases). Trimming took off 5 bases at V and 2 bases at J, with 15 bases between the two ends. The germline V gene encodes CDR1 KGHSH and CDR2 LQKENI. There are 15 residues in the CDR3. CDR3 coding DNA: TGTGCCAGCTCAATCGCGGACAGTCTCAACACTGAAGCTTTCTTT. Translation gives CASSIADSLNTEAFF.

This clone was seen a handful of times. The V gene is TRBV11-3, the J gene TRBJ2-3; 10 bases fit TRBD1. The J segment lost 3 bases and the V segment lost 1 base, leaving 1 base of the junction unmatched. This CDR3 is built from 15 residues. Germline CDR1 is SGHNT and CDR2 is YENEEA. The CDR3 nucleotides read TGTGCCAGCAGCTTAGGGACAGGGGGAACAGATACGCAGTATTTT. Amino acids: CASSLGTGGTDTQYF.